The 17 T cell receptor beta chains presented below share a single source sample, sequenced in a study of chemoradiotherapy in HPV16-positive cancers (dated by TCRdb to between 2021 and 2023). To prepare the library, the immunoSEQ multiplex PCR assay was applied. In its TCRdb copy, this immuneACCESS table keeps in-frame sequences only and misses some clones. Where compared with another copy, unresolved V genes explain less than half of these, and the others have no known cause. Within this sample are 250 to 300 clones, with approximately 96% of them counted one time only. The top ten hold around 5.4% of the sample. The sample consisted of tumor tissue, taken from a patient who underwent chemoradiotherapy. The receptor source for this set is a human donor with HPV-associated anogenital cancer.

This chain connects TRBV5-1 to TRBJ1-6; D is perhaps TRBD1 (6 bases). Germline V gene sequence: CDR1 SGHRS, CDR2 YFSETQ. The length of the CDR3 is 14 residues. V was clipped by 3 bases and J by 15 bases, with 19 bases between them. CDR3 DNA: TGCGCCAGCAGCTCCCACCCAGGGGACGAGGGCCTCCACTTT. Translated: CASSSHPGDEGLHF.

The CDR3 sequence is CASTGTAADTQYF. CDR3 DNA sequence: TGTGCCAGCACAGGGACAGCCGCAGATACGCAGTATTTT. V usage is TRBV2 and J usage is TRBJ2-3; 7 bases map to TRBD1. The CDR3 is made up of 13 amino acids. Unmatched junction bases numbered 5, after V lost 7 bases and J lost 4 bases. CDR1 and CDR2 from the germline V gene are SNHLY and FYNNEI. The complete variable domain, with remaining parts taken from reference TRBV2 and TRBJ2-3, reads EPEVTQTPSHQVTQMGQEVILRCVPISNHLYFYWYRQILGQKVEFLVSFYNNEISEKSEIFDDQFSVERPDGSNFTLKIRSTKLEDSAMYFCASTGTAADTQYFGPGTRLTVL.

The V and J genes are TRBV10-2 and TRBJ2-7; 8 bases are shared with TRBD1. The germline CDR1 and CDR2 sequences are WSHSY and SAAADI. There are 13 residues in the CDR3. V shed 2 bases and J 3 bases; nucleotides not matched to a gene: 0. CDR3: CASSEGQGYEQYF. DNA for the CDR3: TGCGCCAGCAGTGAGGGACAGGGCTACGAGCAGTACTTC.

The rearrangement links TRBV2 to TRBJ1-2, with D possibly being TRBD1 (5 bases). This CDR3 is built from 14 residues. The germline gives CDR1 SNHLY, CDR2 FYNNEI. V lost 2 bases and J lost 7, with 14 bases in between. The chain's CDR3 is CASSETGQGSGYTF. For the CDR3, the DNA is TGTGCCAGCAGTGAAACGGGTCAGGGAAGTGGCTACACCTTC. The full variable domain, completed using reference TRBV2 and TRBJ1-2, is EPEVTQTPSHQVTQMGQEVILRCVPISNHLYFYWYRQILGQKVEFLVSFYNNEISEKSEIFDDQFSVERPDGSNFTLKIRSTKLEDSAMYFCASSETGQGSGYTFGSGTRLTVV.

CDR3 sequence reads: CASSLSGGGHIQYF. The CDR3 DNA sequence: TGCGCCAGCAGCCTTAGCGGAGGGGGCCACATTCAGTACTTC. The chain joins TRBV5-1 to TRBJ2-4; TRBD1 might be the D (7 bases). Trimming took off 4 bases at V and 8 bases at J, with 16 bases between the two ends. There are 14 residues in the CDR3. Germline V gene lookup returns CDR1 SGHRS and CDR2 YFSETQ.

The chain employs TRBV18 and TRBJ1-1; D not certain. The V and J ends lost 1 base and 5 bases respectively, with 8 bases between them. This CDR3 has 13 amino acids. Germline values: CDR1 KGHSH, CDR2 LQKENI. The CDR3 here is CASSPLRSTEAFF. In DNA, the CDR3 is TGTGCCAGCTCACCACTCCGGTCGACTGAAGCTTTCTTT.

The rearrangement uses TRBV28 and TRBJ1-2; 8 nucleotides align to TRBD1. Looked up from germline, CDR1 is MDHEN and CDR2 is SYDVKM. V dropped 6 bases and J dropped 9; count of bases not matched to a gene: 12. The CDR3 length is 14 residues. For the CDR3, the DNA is TGTGCCAGCAGCCGGACAGGGATCCTATCGAGCTACACCTTC. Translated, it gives CASSRTGILSSYTF.

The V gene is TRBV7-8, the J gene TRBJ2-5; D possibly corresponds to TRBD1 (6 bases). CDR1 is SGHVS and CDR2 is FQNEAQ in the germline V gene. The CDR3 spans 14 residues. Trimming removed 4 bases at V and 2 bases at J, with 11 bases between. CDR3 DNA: TGTGCCAGCAGCTCGACCGGGACACAAGAGACCCAGTACTTC. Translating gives CASSSTGTQETQYF.

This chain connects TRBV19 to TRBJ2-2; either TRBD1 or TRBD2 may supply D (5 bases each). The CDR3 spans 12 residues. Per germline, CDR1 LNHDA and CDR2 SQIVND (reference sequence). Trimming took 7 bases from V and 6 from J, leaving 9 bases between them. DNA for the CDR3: TGTGCCAGTACGAGGGGACCCGGGGAGCTGTTTTTT. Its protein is CASTRGPGELFF.

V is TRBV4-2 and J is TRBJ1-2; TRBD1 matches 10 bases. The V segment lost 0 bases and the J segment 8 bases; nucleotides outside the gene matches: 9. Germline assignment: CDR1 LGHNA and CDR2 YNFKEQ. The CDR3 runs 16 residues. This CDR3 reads CASSQDRTGGLMGYTF. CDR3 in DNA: TGTGCCAGCAGCCAAGATCGGACAGGGGGTTTAATGGGCTACACCTTC.

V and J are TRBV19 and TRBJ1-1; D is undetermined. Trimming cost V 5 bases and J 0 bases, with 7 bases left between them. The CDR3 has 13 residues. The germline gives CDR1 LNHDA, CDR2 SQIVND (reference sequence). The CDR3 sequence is CASSVTLNTEAFF. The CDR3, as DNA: TGTGCCAGTAGTGTGACCCTGAACACTGAAGCTTTCTTT.

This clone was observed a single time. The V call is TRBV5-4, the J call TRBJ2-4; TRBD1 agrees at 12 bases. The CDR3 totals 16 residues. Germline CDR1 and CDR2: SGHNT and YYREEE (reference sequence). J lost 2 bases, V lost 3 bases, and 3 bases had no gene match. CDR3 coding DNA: TGTGCCAGCAGCTGGGACAGGGGGCGTCCCAAAAACATTCAGTACTTC. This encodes CASSWDRGRPKNIQYF.

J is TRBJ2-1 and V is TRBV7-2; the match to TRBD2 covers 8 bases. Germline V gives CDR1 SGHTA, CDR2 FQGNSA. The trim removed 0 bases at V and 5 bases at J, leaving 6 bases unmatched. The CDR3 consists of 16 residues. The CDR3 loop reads CASSLALVAGNNEQFF. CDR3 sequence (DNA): TGTGCCAGCAGCTTAGCGCTGGTAGCGGGAAACAATGAGCAGTTCTTC.

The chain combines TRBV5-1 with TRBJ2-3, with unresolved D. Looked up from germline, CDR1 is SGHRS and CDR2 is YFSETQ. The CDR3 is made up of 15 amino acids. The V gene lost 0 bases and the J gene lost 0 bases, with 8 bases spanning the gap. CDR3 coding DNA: TGCGCCAGCAGCTTGGCGAGAGGTAGCACAGATACGCAGTATTTT. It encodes CASSLARGSTDTQYF.

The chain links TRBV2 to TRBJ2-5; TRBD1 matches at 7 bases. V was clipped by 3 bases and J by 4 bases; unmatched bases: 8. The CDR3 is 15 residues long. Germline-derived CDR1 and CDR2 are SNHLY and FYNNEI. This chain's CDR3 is CASSDNTGVGETQYF. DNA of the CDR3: TGTGCCAGCAGTGATAACACAGGGGTTGGAGAGACCCAGTACTTC.

The CDR3 nucleotides read TGTGCCAGCAGTGAAGTACGCTTCGGGAGTTCCGGCACCGGGGAGCTGTTTTTT. Translated: CASSEVRFGSSGTGELFF. This chain joins TRBV6-1 and TRBJ2-2, with D possibly being TRBD2 (6 bases). Germline values: CDR1 MNHNS, CDR2 SASEGT. V shed 1 base and J shed 4 bases, with 19 bases lying between them. The CDR3 is 18 amino acids.

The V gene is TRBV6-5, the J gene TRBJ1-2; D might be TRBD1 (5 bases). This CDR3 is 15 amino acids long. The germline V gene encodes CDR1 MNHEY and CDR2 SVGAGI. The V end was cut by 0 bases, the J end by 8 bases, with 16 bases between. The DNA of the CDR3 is TGTGCCAGCAGTTACTCCGGGCAGGGCTGGGAAGGCTACACCTTC. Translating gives CASSYSGQGWEGYTF.